This TCR beta chain was documented in a study of T cells in Graves' hyperthyroidism and ophthalmopathy. In the study overall: Before any treatment, at initial diagnosis, peripheral blood was collected.

The CDR3 contains 15 residues. Trimming took off 5 bases at V and 2 bases at J, with 12 bases between the two ends. Germline V lookup: CDR1 SGHVS, CDR2 FQNEAQ. This clonotype was recorded at least ten times. Its cognate antigen is unknown. RNA transcripts provided the source from which TCR beta CDR3 regions were amplified. HTBI primers were employed in a first-round RT-PCR of the TCR CDR3. MiXCR was run by TCRdb on the multiplex PCR reads, yielding one entry per CDR3 protein. The data show a few hundred thousand distinct CDR3 sequences, approximately 14% seen once. Study-wide results and limits: Most thyroid clonotypes expanded above 0.001 were also detected in blood.

Subjects aged 18 to 65 presented with newly diagnosed hyperthyroidism of less than 2 months' duration. This receptor was identified in a woman younger than 30 with Graves' hyperthyroidism. V is TRBV7-8 and J is TRBJ2-2, with D perhaps matching TRBD2 (5 bases). The sequencing input was blood. CDR3 DNA sequence: TGTGCCAGCAGCCCTCGAGGAGGTAACACCGGGGAGCTGTTTTTT. Translating it yields CASSPRGGNTGELFF.